The TCR beta chain under discussion was sequenced for a study of response to subunit inactivated influenza vaccine. MiXCR, applied by TCRdb to the RT-PCR reads, yields one record per CDR3 protein. The table includes 650,000 to 800,000 distinct CDR3 sequences, 14% detected once. Whole-study findings and limits: Seasonal influenza vaccination, on each occasion, was suggested by the authors to recruit few new T cells.

This clonotype was observed a handful of times. The antigen is undetermined. The germline CDR1 and CDR2 sequences are DFQATT and SNEGSKA (reference sequence). The ends were cut back, 1 base at V and 0 bases at J, with 13 bases in the middle. This CDR3 spans 16 amino acids. This specimen was PBMCs from blood, taken 14 to 15 days before vaccination. V usage is TRBV20-1 and J usage is TRBJ2-1, with D possibly being TRBD2 (6 bases). The receptor's source is a man in his fifties who received an inactivated influenza vaccine. DNA for the CDR3: TGCAGTGCTAGAGGGGACGGGAGTAGCTCCTACAATGAGCAGTTCTTC. This encodes CSARGDGSSSYNEQFF.